The T cell receptor (beta chain) described here comes from a study of T cell clones after liver transplantation. The wider study: Immunosuppression withdrawal was tried within 2 years after liver transplantation in this trial. Study observations and caveats: Compared with third party-reactive sequences, donor-reactive ones declined more, independent of withdrawal success.

This CDR3 is built from 16 residues. The V end lost 0 bases, the J end lost 3 bases, and 15 bases lay between the germline ends. Looked up from germline, CDR1 is LGHNA and CDR2 is YSLEER. Sequenced by immunoSEQ multiplex PCR; TCRdb stores in-frame clones only, minus some. The sample has around 51,000 clones, 70% to 90% seen once. As for this clone: Its antigen is undetermined.

The receptor's source is a human patient who received a liver transplant. Some of these T cells may belong to the graft donor. The J gene is TRBJ2-7, the V gene TRBV4-3; no clear D. The sample in question was CD8+ T cells from blood, obtained 12 months after liver transplant. The CDR3 DNA reads as TGCGCCAGCAGCCAAGATTCTCGAGGAGCCTACTACGAGCAGTACTTC. Its translation is CASSQDSRGAYYEQYF.